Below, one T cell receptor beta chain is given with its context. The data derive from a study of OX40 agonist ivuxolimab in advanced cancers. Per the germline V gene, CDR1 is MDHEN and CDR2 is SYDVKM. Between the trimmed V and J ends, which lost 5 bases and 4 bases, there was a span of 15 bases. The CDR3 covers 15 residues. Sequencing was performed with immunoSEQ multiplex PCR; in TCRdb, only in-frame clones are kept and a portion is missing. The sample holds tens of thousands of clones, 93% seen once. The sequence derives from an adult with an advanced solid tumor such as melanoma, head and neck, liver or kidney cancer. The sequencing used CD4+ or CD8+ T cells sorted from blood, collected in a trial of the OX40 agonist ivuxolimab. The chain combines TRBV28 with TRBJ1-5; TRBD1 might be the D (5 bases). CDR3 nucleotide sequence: TGTGCCAGCAGTCGGGACCGATTATTTAATCAGCCCCAGCATTTT. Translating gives CASSRDRLFNQPQHF.